Below, 13 T cell receptor beta chains from the same sample are listed, as sequenced in a study of T cells in Graves' hyperthyroidism and ophthalmopathy. Amplified TCR beta CDR3 regions derived from RNA transcripts. The TCR CDR3 first-round RT-PCR relied on the HTBI primer set. TCRdb itself ran the multiplex PCR reads through MiXCR, one entry per CDR3 protein. The sample has hundreds of thousands of distinct CDR3 sequences; roughly 15% are singletons. The sample was blood. These receptors were collected from a woman under 30 with Graves' hyperthyroidism.

This clonotype was counted many times. This chain uses TRBV4-3 with TRBJ1-2, with TRBD1 matching 8 bases. This CDR3 has 16 residues. V shed 1 base and J 5 bases; nucleotides not matched to a gene: 9. The germline V gene has CDR1 LGHNA and CDR2 YSLEER. The CDR3 spells CASSQAGGGIIYGYTF. In nucleotides, the CDR3 is TGCGCCAGCAGCCAAGCAGGGGGCGGAATAATTTATGGCTACACCTTC.

There are many counts of this clonotype. The chain couples TRBV20-1 to TRBJ2-7; perhaps TRBD2 as D (6 bases). This CDR3 is 12 amino acids long. Germline V gene data show CDR1 as DFQATT and CDR2 as SNEGSKA (reference sequence). With 6 bases removed from V and 3 bases from J, the gap between germline ends came to 12 bases. The CDR3 is CSARDSVYEQYF. CDR3 sequence (DNA): TGCAGTGCAAGGGACTCAGTCTACGAGCAGTACTTC.

This clonotype showed up many times. This sequence joins TRBV7-6 and TRBJ2-3; D ambiguous. Between the trimmed V and J ends, which lost 1 base and 6 bases, there was a span of 11 bases. Germline values: CDR1 SGHVS, CDR2 FNYEAQ. This CDR3 is 14 amino acids long. The CDR3 loop reads CASSLGGPRDTQYF. In DNA form, the CDR3 reads TGTGCCAGCAGCTTAGGGGGTCCGAGGGATACGCAGTATTTT.

This chain uses TRBV7-8 with TRBJ2-3, with 7 bases that match TRBD2. With 3 bases clipped from V and 7 bases from J, the junction kept 7 bases outside the gene matches. The germline CDR1 and CDR2 sequences are SGHVS and FQNEAQ. This CDR3 is built from 14 residues. This CDR3 is CASSFGTITYTQYF. The CDR3, as DNA: TGTGCCAGCAGCTTCGGGACTATTACTTATACGCAGTATTTT.

This clonotype has only a few counts. The rearrangement links TRBV24-1 to TRBJ1-1; TRBD1 aligns across 8 bases. Germline loops: CDR1 KGHDR, CDR2 SFDVKD. This CDR3 has 16 residues. V trimming: 4 bases; J trimming: 1 base; junction bases outside the gene matches: 7. The CDR3: CATSDSTRGPNTEAFF. The CDR3 nucleotides read TGTGCCACCAGTGACTCGACCAGGGGGCCGAACACTGAAGCTTTCTTT.

Comments on this clonotype: Just one base apart from a much larger clone, this may be a read error. The rearrangement uses TRBV7-8 and TRBJ2-3, with 16 nucleotides matching TRBD2. The CDR3 runs 16 residues. Trimming cost V 9 bases and J 5 bases; bases outside gene matches: 8. Germline loops: CDR1 SGHVS, CDR2 FQNEAQ. In DNA form, the CDR3 reads TGTGCCAGAAGGGGACTAGCGGGAGGGCAGAGAGATACGCAGTATTTT. Its translation: CARRGLAGGQRDTQYF. Filled out from reference TRBV7-8 and TRBJ2-3, the complete variable domain reads GAGVSQSPRYKVAKRGQDVALRCDPISGHVSLFWYQQALGQGPEFLTYFQNEAQLDKSGLPSDRFFAERPEGSVSTLKIQRTQQEDSAVYLCARRGLAGGQRDTQYFGPGTRLTVL.

The table lists this clonotype with many counts. J is TRBJ2-7 and V is TRBV6-1; D may be TRBD2 (5 bases). Deletions cut 8 bases from V and 0 bases from J, with 8 bases between. In germline, CDR1 is MNHNS, CDR2 SASEGT. The length of the CDR3 is 12 residues. The CDR3 nucleotides read TGTGCCAGCTTCGGGGTCTCCTACGAGCAGTACTTC. This translates into CASFGVSYEQYF.

This clonotype was detected ten times or more. The chain links TRBV2 to TRBJ2-7; no clear D gene. Trimming left V 8 bases short and J 2 bases short, with 10 bases between. The CDR3 has 12 amino acids. Germline CDR1 SNHLY, CDR2 FYNNEI. CDR3 sequence reads: CASFALAYEQYF. In DNA, the CDR3 is TGTGCCAGCTTTGCGCTTGCCTACGAGCAGTACTTC.

This clonotype has just a few counts. The J gene is TRBJ2-1, the V gene TRBV28; D is ambiguous. The germline V and J ends were trimmed by 2 bases and 3 bases, with 14 bases remaining between them. The CDR3 has 16 amino acids. CDR1 and CDR2 (germline): MDHEN, SYDVKM. CDR3 loop: CASSLLVSSDYNEQFF. CDR3 DNA sequence: TGTGCCAGCAGTTTACTGGTGTCCTCCGACTACAATGAGCAGTTCTTC.

This clonotype has a count of ten or more. This sequence joins TRBV20-1 and TRBJ2-7, with 10 bases fitting TRBD2. Germline assignment: CDR1 DFQATT and CDR2 SNEGSKA (reference sequence). The CDR3 runs 13 residues. J lost 0 bases, V lost 7 bases, and 3 bases had no gene match. CDR3 bases: TGCAGTGGGACTAGCGGCCCCTCCTACGAGCAGTACTTC. Translating it yields CSGTSGPSYEQYF.

This clonotype showed up many times. The CDR3 nucleotides read TGTGCCAGCAGCGCGGTGACAGGGACCCCAGCGAAGACCCAGTACTTC. Its protein is CASSAVTGTPAKTQYF. The chain employs TRBV11-2 and TRBJ2-5, with TRBD1 matching 7 bases. Germline V gene data show CDR1 as SGHAT and CDR2 as FQNNGV. This CDR3 has 16 amino acids. V was pared by 5 bases and J by 6 bases, with 15 bases of the junction left unmatched.

The table lists this clonotype with many counts. This chain links TRBV11-2 with TRBJ2-7; D unclear. This CDR3 has 16 residues. V was shortened by 4 bases and J by 3 bases, with 19 bases between the two germline ends. Per germline, CDR1 SGHAT and CDR2 FQNNGV. CDR3 sequence: CASSYTGSTINYEQYF. Here the CDR3 DNA reads TGTGCCAGCAGCTACACCGGATCAACCATTAACTACGAGCAGTACTTC.

Many counts were recorded for this clonotype. The V gene is TRBV28, the J gene TRBJ2-1; 14 nucleotides line up with TRBD2. Germline CDR1 reads MDHEN; CDR2 reads SYDVKM. Trimming cost V 10 bases and J 8 bases; bases outside gene matches: 10. This CDR3 is 15 amino acids long. The CDR3 loop is CATSGLAGVSDEQFF. The CDR3 region has the DNA TGTGCCACTTCGGGACTAGCGGGAGTAAGCGATGAGCAGTTCTTC.